This T cell receptor (beta chain) derives from a study of shared clonotypes between healthy human individuals. Generated by immunoSEQ multiplex PCR, the TCRdb table keeps only in-frame clones and is missing some. The sample has around 690,000 clones; roughly 88% are singletons. The source of this sequence is a man between 18 and 35 years old in good health. Some clones in this sample may be carry-over from other donors' samples. Sequencing was performed on memory CD8+ T cells from PBMCs. Subset defined: CD45RO+ cells pooled with CCR7-negative TemRA cells.

The CDR3 coding sequence is TGTGCCAGCAGCCCCCCGGACAGGGGATTCACCGGGGAGCTGTTTTTT. Its translation: CASSPPDRGFTGELFF. V and J are TRBV9 and TRBJ2-2; TRBD1 agrees at 9 bases. The CDR3 length is 16 residues. Per the germline V gene, CDR1 is SGDLS and CDR2 is YYNGEE. J was trimmed by 4 bases and V by 4 bases; bases with no gene match: 8.